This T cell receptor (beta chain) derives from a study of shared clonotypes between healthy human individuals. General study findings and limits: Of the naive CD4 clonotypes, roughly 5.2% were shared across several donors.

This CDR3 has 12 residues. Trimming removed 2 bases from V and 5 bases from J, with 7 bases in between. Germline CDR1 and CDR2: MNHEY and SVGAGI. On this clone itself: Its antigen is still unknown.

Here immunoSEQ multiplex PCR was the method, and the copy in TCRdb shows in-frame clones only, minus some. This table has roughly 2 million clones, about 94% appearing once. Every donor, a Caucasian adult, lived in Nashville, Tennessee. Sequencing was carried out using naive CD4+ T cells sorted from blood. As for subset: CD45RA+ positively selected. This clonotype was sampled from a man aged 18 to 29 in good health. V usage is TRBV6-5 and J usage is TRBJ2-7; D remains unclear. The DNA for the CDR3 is TGTGCCAGCAGTTACCCCCCTGACGAGCAGTACTTC. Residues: CASSYPPDEQYF.